One sample yielded the 16 T cell receptor beta chains listed below, sequenced in a study of cytomegalovirus exposure and HLA in healthy donors. Use of 60 Vbeta and 13 Jbeta primers characterized the PCR. Sequenced by immunoSEQ multiplex PCR; TCRdb stores in-frame clones only, minus some. The sample holds 120,000 or so clones, around 81% seen once. The specimen was PBMCs. The receptor set was obtained from a woman aged 40 to 50 in good health and CMV-seronegative.

This chain uses TRBV4-1 with TRBJ1-2, with D hard to call. Germline V gene sequence: CDR1 MGHRA, CDR2 YSYEKL. The CDR3 is 14 amino acids. V was cut by 0 bases and J by 7 bases, with 12 bases left in between. CDR3 sequence (DNA): TGCGCCAGCAGCCAAGAGCCTCCCCGCGGTGGCTACACCTTC. The encoded protein is CASSQEPPRGGYTF.

The chain uses TRBV25-1 and TRBJ2-3; TRBD2 agrees at 7 bases. Per the germline V gene, CDR1 is MGHDK and CDR2 is SYGVNS. The CDR3 spans 17 residues. V lost 4 bases, J lost 0 bases, and 10 bases stayed unmatched. The CDR3 sequence: CASSGVFGRGSTDTQYF. CDR3 sequence (DNA): TGTGCCAGCAGTGGGGTTTTTGGGCGGGGGAGCACAGATACGCAGTATTTT.

The V gene is TRBV7-6, the J gene TRBJ1-1, with unresolved D. Germline CDR1 and CDR2: SGHVS and FNYEAQ. V was cut by 0 bases and J by 0 bases, with 11 bases left in between. The CDR3 is made up of 16 amino acids. CDR3 residues: CASSLASGRLNTEAFF. The DNA for the CDR3 is TGTGCCAGCAGCTTAGCCTCTGGCAGGCTGAACACTGAAGCTTTCTTT. The full variable domain, with the rest looked up from reference TRBV7-6 and TRBJ1-1, is GAGVSQSPRYKVTKRGQDVALRCDPISGHVSLYWYRQALGQGPEFLTYFNYEAQQDKSGLPNDRFSAERPEGSISTLTIQRTEQRDSAMYRCASSLASGRLNTEAFFGQGTRLTVV.

This rearrangement joins TRBV5-1 to TRBJ2-1; 8 bases agree with TRBD2. V trimming: 0 bases; J trimming: 8 bases; junction bases outside the gene matches: 10. There are 16 residues in the CDR3. Germline loops: CDR1 SGHRS, CDR2 YFSETQ. CDR3 amino acids: CASSLDMVGGGDEQFF. The CDR3 coding sequence is TGCGCCAGCAGCTTGGATATGGTCGGGGGGGGCGATGAGCAGTTCTTC.

This clone was detected only once. The CDR3 nucleotides are TGCGCCAGCAGGAACTCGACAGGCCTTTCTGAAGCTTTCTTT. It translates to CASRNSTGLSEAFF. This chain links TRBV5-1 with TRBJ1-1; tentative D call: TRBD1 (6 bases). With 5 bases removed from V and 6 bases from J, the gap between germline ends came to 17 bases. The CDR3 extends over 14 amino acids. CDR1 SGHRS and CDR2 YFSETQ come from the germline V gene.

To note about this clone: Other DNA sequences of this sample code for an identical CDR3. J is TRBJ1-6 and V is TRBV19, with D unresolved. Germline CDR1 and CDR2: LNHDA and SQIVND (reference sequence). Trimming removed 5 bases at V and 6 bases at J, with 8 bases between. There are 13 residues in the CDR3. Here the CDR3 reads CASSLRLNSPLHF. The CDR3 nucleotides are TGTGCCAGTAGTCTCCGACTTAATTCACCCCTCCACTTT. The complete variable domain, with remaining parts taken from reference TRBV19 and TRBJ1-6, reads DGGITQSPKYLFRKEGQNVTLSCEQNLNHDAMYWYRQDPGQGLRLIYYSQIVNDFQKGDIAEGYSVSREKKESFPLTVTSAQKNPTAFYLCASSLRLNSPLHFGNGTRLTVT.

About this clone itself: Germline is not matched at one junction end, which may reflect a read error. The chain carries TRBV30 and TRBJ1-2; 9 nucleotides agree with TRBD1. This CDR3 is 11 amino acids long. The germline V gene encodes CDR1 GTSNPN and CDR2 SVGIG (reference sequence). The CDR3 loop reads CAWRYRGQTAF. CDR3 sequence (DNA): TGTGCCTGGAGATACAGGGGGCAAACGGCCTTC. Full variable domain (remainder filled in from reference TRBV30 and TRBJ1-2): SQTIHQWPATLVQPVGSPLSLECTVEGTSNPNLYWYRQAAGRGLQLLFYSVGIGQISSEVPQNLSASRPQDRQFILSSKKLLLSDSGFYLCAWRYRGQTAFGSGTRLTVV.

The V and J genes are TRBV19 and TRBJ2-7; 11 nucleotides match TRBD2. V gave up 4 bases and J gave up 5 bases; unmatched junction bases: 7. This CDR3 region has 15 residues. The germline V gene encodes CDR1 LNHDA and CDR2 SQIVND (reference sequence). The CDR3, as DNA: TGTGCCAGTAGTACCATAGCGGGGGGGCGGAACGAGCAGTACTTC. This gives the protein CASSTIAGGRNEQYF. Variable domain in full (rest from reference TRBV19 and TRBJ2-7): DGGITQSPKYLFRKEGQNVTLSCEQNLNHDAMYWYRQDPGQGLRLIYYSQIVNDFQKGDIAEGYSVSREKKESFPLTVTSAQKNPTAFYLCASSTIAGGRNEQYFGPGTRLTVT.

This chain connects TRBV18 to TRBJ2-2; 7 bases line up with TRBD1. Unmatched junction bases numbered 2, after V lost 3 bases and J lost 4 bases. The CDR3 spans 14 residues. Germline V CDR1 and CDR2: KGHSH, LQKENI. The CDR3 DNA reads TGTGCCAGCTCACCCGGGACAGTCACCGGGGAGCTGTTTTTT. Amino acid sequence: CASSPGTVTGELFF.

This clone was counted only a few times. The rearrangement joins TRBV7-9 to TRBJ1-1, with D uncertain. The V gene's germline CDR1 is SEHNR and CDR2 FQNEAQ (reference sequence). V was clipped by 4 bases and J by 1 base, with 13 bases between them. This CDR3 region has 15 residues. The CDR3 sequence: CASSSWRVANTEAFF. In DNA form, the CDR3 reads TGTGCCAGCAGCTCCTGGCGGGTAGCGAACACTGAAGCTTTCTTT. The full variable domain, in which reference TRBV7-9 and TRBJ1-1 provide the parts outside the CDR3, is DTGVSQNPRHKITKRGQNVTFRCDPISEHNRLYWYRQTLGQGPEFLTYFQNEAQLEKSRLLSDRFSAERPKGSFSTLEIQRTEQGDSAMYLCASSSWRVANTEAFFGQGTRLTVV.

The chain couples TRBV15 to TRBJ2-1; no clear D. V dropped 3 bases and J dropped 9 bases, with 9 bases sitting between them. The CDR3 spans 12 residues. Germline V gene sequence: CDR1 LNHNV, CDR2 YYDKDF (reference sequence). CDR3 region: CATSSYGTEQFF. DNA of the CDR3: TGTGCCACCAGCAGCTACGGTACTGAGCAGTTCTTC.

This sequence joins TRBV9 and TRBJ2-5; TRBD2 aligns across 10 bases. V was clipped by 3 bases and J by 9 bases; unmatched bases: 8. Germline V gene lookup returns CDR1 SGDLS and CDR2 YYNGEE. The CDR3 spans 14 residues. This CDR3 is CASSETWGLAPQYF. CDR3 DNA: TGTGCCAGCAGCGAGACCTGGGGACTAGCGCCCCAGTACTTC.

V is TRBV19 and J is TRBJ2-1; D might be TRBD2 (6 bases). The CDR3 consists of 13 residues. The V end lost 4 bases, the J end lost 6 bases, and 10 bases lay between the germline ends. The germline gives CDR1 LNHDA, CDR2 SQIVND (reference sequence). CDR3 sequence: CASSRERANEQFF. CDR3 bases: TGTGCCAGTAGTAGAGAGCGGGCCAATGAGCAGTTCTTC.

V and J are TRBV5-1 and TRBJ1-3; tentative D call: TRBD1 (5 bases). V gave up 4 bases and J gave up 4 bases, with 15 bases separating them. Germline V gene data show CDR1 as SGHRS and CDR2 as YFSETQ. This CDR3 has 15 amino acids. As DNA, the CDR3 is TGCGCCAGCAGCGCCGGGACTTCGGACGGAAACACCATATATTTT. This encodes CASSAGTSDGNTIYF.

The rearrangement links TRBV4-2 to TRBJ2-6, with D possibly TRBD2 on 6 matching bases. The germline CDR1 and CDR2 sequences are LGHNA and YNFKEQ. The length of the CDR3 is 19 residues. Trimming shortened V by 1 base and J by 4 bases, and 20 bases separated the two germline ends. CDR3 amino acids: CASSQGSWDSLYGANVLTF. The CDR3 region has the DNA TGTGCCAGCAGCCAAGGCTCCTGGGACTCGCTCTACGGGGCCAACGTCCTGACTTTC.

V is TRBV7-3 and J is TRBJ2-5, with D perhaps TRBD1 (6 bases). Deletions cut 4 bases from V and 1 base from J, with 7 bases between. The CDR3 covers 13 residues. Per germline, CDR1 SGHTA and CDR2 FQGTGA. The CDR3 region is CASSWTVQETQYF. Here the CDR3 DNA reads TGTGCCAGCAGCTGGACAGTCCAAGAGACCCAGTACTTC.